The source of this T cell receptor beta chain is a study of blood T cells in healthy people across ages. Turning to the study itself: Capturing about one barcoded beta molecule per two T cells was achieved by template switching. Study-wide findings and caveats: When one million T cells were used, diversity estimates were thought to be underestimates.

Samples each yielded at least 5.5 micrograms of total RNA. Germline V lookup: CDR1 SGHRS, CDR2 YFSETQ. V was pared by 5 bases and J by 3 bases, with 16 bases between. CDR3 size: 15 residues. The use of a sample-barcoded 5' primer and a J-beta primer mix characterized a second PCR of about 7 to 12 cycles. One entry per CDR3 protein results from TCRdb running MiXCR on the 5' RACE reads. The table has around 1,800,000 distinct CDR3 sequences, 35% to 50% seen once. This clonotype was seen more than once but under ten times. Its antigen is unidentified. The clonotype comes from a human donor in good health. This chain connects TRBV5-1 to TRBJ2-3; perhaps TRBD1 as D (6 bases). Sequencing used blood. As DNA, the CDR3 is TGCGCCAGCAGTAGTCAGGGGCAATCTACAGATACGCAGTATTTT. The encoded protein is CASSSQGQSTDTQYF.